The T cell receptor (beta chain) under discussion was sequenced for a study of OX40 agonist ivuxolimab in advanced cancers. Notes on the study in general: Clones of CD4+ and CD8+ blood T cells grew by week 6 at doses of 0.1 to 3.0 mg/kg.

As concerns this clone: Antigen unknown.

The CDR3 is made up of 16 amino acids. V shed 9 bases and J 3 bases; nucleotides not matched to a gene: 13. Per the germline V gene, CDR1 is LNHDA and CDR2 is SQIVND (reference sequence). The assay was immunoSEQ multiplex PCR, and TCRdb's table has in-frame clones only and misses some. This table holds tens of thousands of clones, around 84% found once. The sequence was collected from an adult with an advanced solid tumor such as melanoma, head and neck, liver or kidney cancer. V and J are TRBV19 and TRBJ2-1, with TRBD2 matching over 8 bases. The sequencing used CD4+ or CD8+ T cells sorted from blood, collected in a trial of the OX40 agonist ivuxolimab. CDR3 protein: CASGGATRQNYNEQFF. For the CDR3, the DNA is TGTGCCAGCGGGGGGGCCACCCGACAAAACTACAATGAGCAGTTCTTC.